This TCR beta chain was observed in a study of T-cell reconstitution after alpha-beta-depleted transplantation in children. Preparing the TCRbeta library involved the use of unique molecular identifiers. TCRdb recomputed calls from the PCR reads with MiXCR, one row per CDR3 protein. This sample has 500,000 to 600,000 distinct CDR3 sequences; around a third occur once, and the top ten carry about 2.3%. V lost 2 bases and J lost 1; bases outside the gene matches: 7. The CDR3 extends over 17 amino acids. CDR1 MNHEY and CDR2 SVGEGT come from the germline V gene. The chain employs TRBV6-2 or TRBV6-3 and TRBJ2-2, with 7 nucleotides matching TRBD2. This receptor was identified in a human donor who donated a stem cell graft to a child with aplastic anemia. The specimen comprised PBMCs from the stem cell graft donor, sampled from the stem cell graft. The CDR3 coding sequence is TGTGCCAGCAGTTACAATTTAGCGGGCCTGAACACCGGGGAGCTGTTTTTT. Translation: CASSYNLAGLNTGELFF.